This TCR beta chain was sequenced for a study of blood T cell repertoires in COVID-19. Study-level information: Specimens from acute and convalescent COVID-19 originated in the United States, Italy and Spain.

This clone occurred many times. Methods used by the authors: Amplification of reference gene primers was used by the study to estimate nucleated cell counts. Libraries were prepared by immunoSEQ multiplex PCR; TCRdb keeps only in-frame clonotypes and omits some of them. V and J calls plus clone size are reproduced from that table; the DNA served to infer D and trimming. The sample shows fewer than 140,000 clones, 65% to 75% of them seen only once. The CDR3 has 17 residues. The source of this sequence is a human donor with acute or convalescent COVID-19. The donor label of this sample is uncertain. The V and J genes are TRBV21-1 and TRBJ2-1; the table's D call, TRBD2, was not checked against the DNA. TRBV21-1 counts as a pseudogene. The sequencing sample was made of peripheral blood. In nucleotides, the CDR3 is TGTGCCAGCACCGGGACTAGCGGGGGGGGATCCTACAATGAGCAGTTCTTC. Its protein product is CASTGTSGGGSYNEQFF.